This TCR beta chain stems from a study of blood T cell repertoires in COVID-19. Measured with immunoSEQ multiplex PCR; TCRdb has only the in-frame clones, and not every one. This sample has approximately 200,000 clones, with 86% found just once. The germline V gene has CDR1 ENHRY and CDR2 SYGVKD. V lost 8 bases to trimming and J lost 3 bases; unmatched junction nucleotides: 6. This CDR3 has 14 residues. The receptor's source is a woman in her twenties or thirties who had recovered from COVID-19. This chain links TRBV10-3 with TRBJ2-1; 8 bases match TRBD2. The sequencing sample was made of PBMCs or T cells enriched from blood (not recorded which). This CDR3 is CAIAPREGYNEQFF. The DNA of the CDR3 is TGTGCCATCGCCCCCCGGGAGGGCTACAATGAGCAGTTCTTC.